Listed below are T cell receptor beta chains from one sample, sequenced in a study of technical replicates of blood from several donors. Clones were read by immunoSEQ multiplex PCR, and TCRdb kept only the in-frame ones, dropping some. The data hold 80,000 or so clones, with about 96% observed a single time. The sequenced material came from T cells isolated from PBMCs. These receptors were obtained from a human donor in good health. Both conserved end residues are part of each CDR3.

j_call: TRBJ1-2; v_call: TRBV27; cdr3_aa: CASSSGQANYGYTF
j_call: TRBJ1-3; v_call: TRBV7-9; cdr3_aa: CASSPGDNTIYF
j_call: TRBJ2-7; v_call: TRBV5-5; cdr3_aa: CASSFDATGVYEQYF
j_call: TRBJ2-7; v_call: TRBV5-1; cdr3_aa: CASSLDPPGQGTYEQYF
j_call: TRBJ2-7; v_call: TRBV13; cdr3_aa: CASSFRVSYEQYF
j_call: TRBJ2-7; v_call: TRBV23-1; cdr3_aa: CASSFTGGGYEQYF
j_call: TRBJ1-5; v_call: TRBV4-1; cdr3_aa: CASSQEDRDNQPQHF
j_call: TRBJ2-7; v_call: TRBV18; cdr3_aa: CASSPSHEQYF
j_call: TRBJ1-4; v_call: TRBV19; cdr3_aa: CASSYARGLFF
j_call: TRBJ1-6; v_call: TRBV27; cdr3_aa: CASSTKTRGDNSPLHF
j_call: TRBJ2-7; v_call: TRBV4-1; cdr3_aa: CASSRLPGLAAYEQYF
j_call: TRBJ2-1; v_call: TRBV7-8; cdr3_aa: CASSFSTSGRGNEQFF
j_call: TRBJ1-2; v_call: TRBV5-1; cdr3_aa: CASSLADWQGEPGYTF
j_call: TRBJ1-4; v_call: TRBV29-1; cdr3_aa: CSGMSPQWEKLFF
j_call: TRBJ2-3; v_call: TRBV27; cdr3_aa: CASSPPGTDTQYF
j_call: TRBJ2-5; v_call: TRBV19; cdr3_aa: CASSMDRETQYF
j_call: TRBJ2-7; v_call: TRBV11-3; cdr3_aa: CASSFQGQGAYEQYF
j_call: TRBJ2-5; v_call: TRBV7-2; cdr3_aa: CASSRLSGIRETQYF
j_call: TRBJ2-7; v_call: TRBV2; cdr3_aa: CASSDPLSRIEQYF
j_call: TRBJ2-3; v_call: TRBV6-5; cdr3_aa: CASSKTGAPVDTQYF
j_call: TRBJ2-6; v_call: TRBV10-3; cdr3_aa: CAIGSPSGANVLTF
j_call: TRBJ2-7; v_call: TRBV2; cdr3_aa: CAIALAQTYEQYF
j_call: TRBJ2-1; v_call: TRBV5-4; cdr3_aa: CASSRETLPNEQFF
j_call: TRBJ2-1; v_call: TRBV5-6; cdr3_aa: CASSNPGVSSYNEQFF
j_call: TRBJ2-5; v_call: TRBV10-3; cdr3_aa: CAISTTSGRHQETQYF
j_call: TRBJ2-5; v_call: TRBV9; cdr3_aa: CASSPRTSGVQETQYF
j_call: TRBJ2-7; v_call: TRBV19; cdr3_aa: CASSMGWDGSYEQYF
j_call: TRBJ2-2; v_call: TRBV11-3; cdr3_aa: CASSLARVGELFF
j_call: TRBJ2-7; v_call: TRBV5-1; cdr3_aa: CASSWDSYEQYF
j_call: TRBJ1-3; v_call: TRBV6-1; cdr3_aa: CASSGTGTGNTIYF
j_call: TRBJ2-1; v_call: TRBV6-5; cdr3_aa: CASSRLVSYNEQFF
j_call: TRBJ1-5; v_call: TRBV6-5; cdr3_aa: CASSYRVSNQPQHF
j_call: TRBJ1-2; v_call: TRBV7-9; cdr3_aa: CASSFRDRDYGYTF
j_call: TRBJ2-1; v_call: TRBV5-4; cdr3_aa: CASSLPQRGGAYNEQFF
j_call: TRBJ1-2; v_call: TRBV27; cdr3_aa: CASSLSSGQGYGYTF
j_call: TRBJ2-7; v_call: TRBV5-5; cdr3_aa: CASSFFLSAEQYF
j_call: TRBJ1-1; v_call: TRBV19; cdr3_aa: CASSHRTGGHTEAFF
j_call: TRBJ1-5; v_call: TRBV5-1; cdr3_aa: CASSLVPANPNQPQHF
j_call: TRBJ1-1; v_call: TRBV7-9; cdr3_aa: CASSGQGADTEAFF
j_call: TRBJ2-5; v_call: TRBV2; cdr3_aa: CASSEPGKKTETQYF
j_call: TRBJ1-5; v_call: TRBV6-6; cdr3_aa: CASQTDTPGLQPQHF
j_call: TRBJ1-2; v_call: TRBV11-2; cdr3_aa: CASSLEATGSYGYTF
j_call: TRBJ2-2; v_call: TRBV5-1; cdr3_aa: CASSLGLAGGPNTGELFF
j_call: TRBJ2-1; v_call: TRBV11-2; cdr3_aa: CASSSQGGSSYNEQFF
j_call: TRBJ1-3; v_call: TRBV7-8; cdr3_aa: CASSLTGGSGNTIYF
j_call: TRBJ1-1; v_call: TRBV7-9; cdr3_aa: CASSTAEGGTEAFF